The sequence of this T cell receptor beta chain was determined in a study of T-cell memory formation after mild COVID-19. TCRdb itself ran the 5' RACE reads through MiXCR, one entry per CDR3 protein. The sample consists of fewer than 550,000 distinct CDR3 sequences, approximately 20% of them appearing once. Notes on this clonotype: No antigen is known for it.

Germline V CDR1 and CDR2: MNHEY, SVGAGI. J lost 3 bases, V lost 10 bases, and 15 bases had no gene match. The CDR3 has 16 residues. Study-wide results and caveats: The SARS-CoV-2 specificity of second-wave clones reaching peak at day 37 remained unverified. Contracting CD4+ clones lay largely in CM and EM, with CD8+ ones residing in EMRA. Later expanders leaned CD4+, whereas clones that contracted between day 15 and 85 were balanced CD4/CD8.

The clonotype was recovered from an adult woman who had mild COVID-19 (a few samples of this study predate the infection). Cell type and time point are not known. The sequencing sample was made of PBMCs or a T cell subset sorted from them (not recorded which). J is TRBJ2-3 and V is TRBV6-5, with 8 nucleotides matching TRBD1. The CDR3 coding sequence is TGTGCCAACTGGAGCCAACAGGGGGTTGGGACAGATACGCAGTATTTT. It codes for CANWSQQGVGTDTQYF.